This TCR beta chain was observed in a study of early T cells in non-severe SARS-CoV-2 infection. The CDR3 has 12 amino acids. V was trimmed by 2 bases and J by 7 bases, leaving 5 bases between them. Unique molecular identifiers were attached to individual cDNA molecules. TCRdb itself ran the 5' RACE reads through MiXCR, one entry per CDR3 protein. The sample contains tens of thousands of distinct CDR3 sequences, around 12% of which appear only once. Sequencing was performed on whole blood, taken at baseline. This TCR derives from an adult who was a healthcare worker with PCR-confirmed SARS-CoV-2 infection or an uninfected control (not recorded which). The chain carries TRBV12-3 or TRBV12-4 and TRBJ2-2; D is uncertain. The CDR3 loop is CASSLSGGELFF. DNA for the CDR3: TGTGCCAGCAGTTTATCGGGCGGGGAGCTGTTTTTT.